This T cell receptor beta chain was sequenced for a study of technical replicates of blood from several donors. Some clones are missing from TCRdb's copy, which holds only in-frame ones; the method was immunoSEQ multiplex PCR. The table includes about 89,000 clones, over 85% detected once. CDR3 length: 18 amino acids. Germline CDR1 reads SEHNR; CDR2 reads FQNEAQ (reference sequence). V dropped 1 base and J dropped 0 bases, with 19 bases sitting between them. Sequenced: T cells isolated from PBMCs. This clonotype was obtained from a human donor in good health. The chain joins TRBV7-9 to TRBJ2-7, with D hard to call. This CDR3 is CASSLGVLGQASSYEQYF. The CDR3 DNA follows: TGTGCCAGCAGCTTAGGGGTATTGGGCCAGGCGAGCTCCTACGAGCAGTACTTC.